These 7 T cell receptor beta chains share one sample of origin, sequenced in a study of T cells in Graves' hyperthyroidism and ophthalmopathy. RNA transcripts provided the source from which TCR beta CDR3 regions were amplified. Researchers ran a first-round RT-PCR on the TCR CDR3 using the HTBI primer set. Each CDR3 protein gets one entry after TCRdb re-called the multiplex PCR reads with MiXCR. The data show 560,000 or so distinct CDR3 sequences, about 20% seen once. The sample comprised blood. These receptors originate from a man between 40 and 49 years old with Graves' ophthalmopathy.

Notes on this clonotype: A clone one base away is much larger, so this may be a read error. The chain joins TRBV12-3 or TRBV12-4 to TRBJ1-5; a weak D match, TRBD1 (5 bases). This CDR3 has 16 residues. CDR3 DNA: TGTGCCAACAGTGTCTACCGGGGGAGAGTACATCAGCCCCAGCATTTT. It translates to CANSVYRGRVHQPQHF.

This chain connects TRBV10-3 to TRBJ1-5, with unresolved D. The V gene's germline CDR1 is ENHRY and CDR2 SYGVKD. CDR3 size: 13 residues. Between the trimmed V and J ends, which lost 1 base and 7 bases, there was a span of 8 bases. The CDR3 here is CAISEWEQQPQHF. The CDR3 region has the DNA TGTGCCATCAGTGAGTGGGAACAGCAGCCCCAGCATTTT.

In its sample, this clonotype was seen many times. The chain uses TRBV12-3 or TRBV12-4 and TRBJ2-1; D gene uncertain. The germline V and J ends were trimmed by 5 bases and 9 bases, with 11 bases remaining between them. This CDR3 spans 12 amino acids. The CDR3 coding sequence is TGTGCCAGCAGTCTTCATCGGGTTGAGCAGTTCTTC. It encodes CASSLHRVEQFF.

This clonotype was seen many times. The chain has TRBV20-1 and TRBJ2-7, with D maybe TRBD1 (5 bases). In germline, CDR1 is DFQATT, CDR2 SNEGSKA (reference sequence). The ends were cut back, 0 bases at V and 5 bases at J, with 17 bases in the middle. The CDR3 sequence is 15 residues long. The CDR3 spells CSAREKGHPPHEQYF. The CDR3 DNA is TGCAGTGCTAGAGAGAAAGGACATCCACCTCACGAGCAGTACTTC.

This clonotype was picked up many times. The chain is built from TRBV18 and TRBJ1-1; D gene unclear. The CDR3 is 14 residues long. The V gene lost 2 bases and the J gene lost 0 bases, with 7 bases spanning the gap. CDR1 KGHSH and CDR2 LQKENI come from the germline V gene. The CDR3 coding sequence is TGTGCCAGCTCACCAGCCAGGTTGAACACTGAAGCTTTCTTT. As protein: CASSPARLNTEAFF.

This clonotype was seen more than once but under ten times. This chain uses TRBV10-2 with TRBJ2-7; D gene unclear. V dropped 1 base and J dropped 0 bases, with 16 bases sitting between them. In germline, CDR1 is WSHSY, CDR2 SAAADI. The length of the CDR3 is 17 residues. The CDR3 nucleotides read TGCGCCAGCAGTGAGTGGGAAGGGCAGCCAACCTCCTACGAGCAGTACTTC. Protein: CASSEWEGQPTSYEQYF.

The chain has TRBV10-3 and TRBJ1-4; TRBD1 is a possible D gene (5 bases). V shed 0 bases and J shed 6 bases, with 14 bases lying between them. The germline CDR1 and CDR2 sequences are ENHRY and SYGVKD. The CDR3 is 16 amino acids. The CDR3 DNA is TGTGCCATCAGTGAGTCGGGGGAGACAGACTATGAAAAACTGTTTTTT. It encodes CAISESGETDYEKLFF.